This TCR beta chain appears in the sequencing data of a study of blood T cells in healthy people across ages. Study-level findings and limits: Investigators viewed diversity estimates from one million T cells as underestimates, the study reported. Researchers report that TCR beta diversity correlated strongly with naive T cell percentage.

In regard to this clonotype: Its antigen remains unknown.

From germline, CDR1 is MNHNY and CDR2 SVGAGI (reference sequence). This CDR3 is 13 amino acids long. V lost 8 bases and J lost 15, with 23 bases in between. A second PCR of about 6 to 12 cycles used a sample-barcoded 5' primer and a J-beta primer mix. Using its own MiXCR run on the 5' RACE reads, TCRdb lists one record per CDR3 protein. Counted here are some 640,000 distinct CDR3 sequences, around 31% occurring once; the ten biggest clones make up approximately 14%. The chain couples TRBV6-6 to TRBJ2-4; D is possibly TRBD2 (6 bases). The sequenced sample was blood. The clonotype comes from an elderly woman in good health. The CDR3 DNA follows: TGTGCCAGCGCCATCGGGGGATCCTGCGAGCGGTACTTC. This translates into CASAIGGSCERYF.